These 10 T cell receptor beta chains originate from one sample sequenced in a study of T cell responses to AZD1222 COVID-19 vaccine. Profiled with immunoSEQ multiplex PCR; TCRdb holds only in-frame clones, not every one. The sample shows 150,000 to 200,000 clones, approximately 91% of them seen only once. Sequenced here: peripheral blood, sampled 28 days after the second AZD1222 dose. These receptors originate from an adult who received the AZD1222 COVID-19 vaccine.

The chain employs TRBV5-1 and TRBJ2-1; D call uncertain. CDR1 and CDR2 from the germline V gene are SGHRS and YFSETQ. This CDR3 spans 15 amino acids. V was clipped by 0 bases and J by 5 bases, with 12 bases between them. The CDR3 bases are TGCGCCAGCAGCTTGGTTTCCGTCGCCGACAATGAGCAGTTCTTC. It codes for CASSLVSVADNEQFF.

The chain recombines TRBV12-3 or TRBV12-4 with TRBJ2-1; D ambiguous. The CDR3 loop spans 12 amino acids. V dropped 6 bases and J dropped 7 bases, with 10 bases sitting between them. The CDR3 reads CASRTTDNEQFF. In nucleotides, the CDR3 is TGTGCCAGCAGAACCACAGATAATGAGCAGTTCTTC.

This chain joins TRBV27 and TRBJ2-1; TRBD2 agrees at 8 bases. This CDR3 is 15 amino acids long. Germline values: CDR1 MNHEY, CDR2 SMNVEV (reference sequence). The ends lost 2 bases at V and 3 bases at J; junction bases unmatched: 3. CDR3 nucleotides: TGTGCCAGCAGTTTAGGCGGGAGGAACTACAATGAGCAGTTCTTC. It encodes CASSLGGRNYNEQFF.

The chain has TRBV4-1 and TRBJ2-2; D unresolved. Trimming removed 1 base from V and 7 bases from J, with 7 bases in between. This CDR3 has 13 residues. CDR1 and CDR2 (germline): MGHRA, YSYEKL. CDR3 nucleotides: TGCGCCAGCAGCCAAGCCCTGGGCGGGGAGCTGTTTTTT. This codes for CASSQALGGELFF.

The rearrangement links TRBV7-9 to TRBJ2-4; 7 bases fit TRBD1. Per the germline V gene, CDR1 is SEHNR and CDR2 is FQNEAQ (reference sequence). The J segment lost 6 bases and the V segment lost 3 bases, leaving 2 bases of the junction unmatched. The CDR3 has 13 amino acids. Here the CDR3 reads CASSLGTANIQYF. As DNA, the CDR3 is TGTGCCAGCAGCTTGGGGACAGCAAACATTCAGTACTTC.

V is TRBV12-2 and J is TRBJ2-1; TRBD2 is the table's D call and was not checked against the DNA. TRBV12-2 is a pseudogene. This CDR3 is 16 amino acids long. In DNA form, the CDR3 reads TGTGCAAGTCGCTTAGGCGGGAGGGATATTTACAATGAGCAGTTCTTC. It codes for CASRLGGRDIYNEQFF.

V is TRBV28 and J is TRBJ2-2; 10 bases are shared with TRBD2. The V gene end was trimmed by 7 bases and the J gene end by 5 bases; junction bases not matched to a gene: 7. Looked up from germline, CDR1 is MDHEN and CDR2 is SYDVKM. This CDR3 spans 15 amino acids. The DNA for the CDR3 is TGTGCCAGCACCCCCCGACTAGCGGGTACCGGGGAGCTGTTTTTT. Protein product: CASTPRLAGTGELFF. The full variable domain, with the rest looked up from reference TRBV28 and TRBJ2-2, is DVKVTQSSRYLVKRTGEKVFLECVQDMDHENMFWYRQDPGLGLRLIYFSYDVKMKEKGDIPEGYSVSREKKERFSLILESASTNQTSMYLCASTPRLAGTGELFFGEGSRLTVL.

The CDR3: CASSLGVSGYGYTF. CDR3 nucleotides: TGTGCCAGCAGCTTGGGGGTGTCGGGCTATGGCTACACCTTC. The chain carries TRBV11-2 and TRBJ1-2; TRBD1 might be the D (5 bases). CDR1 and CDR2 (germline): SGHAT, FQNNGV. Deletions cut 3 bases from V and 4 bases from J, with 12 bases between. The CDR3 is 14 amino acids.

There are a few counts of this clone. V gene TRBV6-5 combines with J gene TRBJ1-1, with D hard to call. CDR1 is MNHEY and CDR2 is SVGAGI in the germline V gene. There are 11 residues in the CDR3. The germline V and J ends were trimmed by 2 bases and 8 bases, with 6 bases remaining between them. The CDR3 sequence is CASSYGWEAFF. The CDR3 nucleotides are TGTGCCAGCAGTTACGGCTGGGAAGCTTTCTTT.

The chain recombines TRBV15 with TRBJ1-2, with 8 bases aligning to TRBD1. After removal of 3 bases from V and 5 bases from J, the junction contained 5 bases not matched to a gene. The length of the CDR3 is 14 residues. The germline V gene encodes CDR1 LNHNV and CDR2 YYDKDF (reference sequence). CDR3 DNA sequence: TGTGCCACCAGCAGCGACAGGGGAACTTATGGCTACACCTTC. Protein product: CATSSDRGTYGYTF.